These 19 T cell receptor beta chains were all obtained from the same sample, sequenced in a study of shared clonotypes between healthy human individuals (dated by TCRdb to 2018 to 2020). To prepare the library, the immunoSEQ multiplex PCR assay was applied. TCRdb retrieved this table from immuneACCESS and kept in-frame rearrangements only. Not all clones are present; in checked studies, unresolved V genes account for under half, and no reason is known for the remainder. For this sample the table gives fewer than 550,000 clones, of which about three quarters were detected only once. The ten largest account for roughly an eighth of the sample. The sequenced sample was PBMCs. The receptors shown here come from a woman aged 40 to 50 in good health. Some clones in this sample may be carry-over from other donors' samples.

This chain connects TRBV18 to TRBJ1-2, with TRBD1 identical over 10 bases. V lost 2 bases to trimming and J lost 4 bases; unmatched junction nucleotides: 4. CDR1 KGHSH and CDR2 LQKENI come from the germline V gene. This CDR3 contains 15 residues. CDR3 amino acids: CASSPARDRGYGYTF. The CDR3 region has the DNA TGTGCCAGCTCACCAGCAAGGGACAGGGGCTATGGCTACACCTTC. The full variable domain, rest sourced from reference TRBV18 and TRBJ1-2, is NAGVMQNPRHLVRRRGQEARLRCSPMKGHSHVYWYRQLPEEGLKFMVYLQKENIIDESGMPKERFSAEFPKEGPSILRIQQVVRGDSAAYFCASSPARDRGYGYTFGSGTRLTVV.

The chain recombines TRBV7-2 with TRBJ2-7; 8 bases are shared with TRBD2. The CDR3 sequence is 14 residues long. After removal of 5 bases from V and 4 bases from J, the junction contained 7 bases not matched to a gene. Germline CDR1 and CDR2: SGHTA and FQGNSA. The CDR3 region has the DNA TGTGCCAGCAGCCGACTAAGCGGGAGTTACGAGCAGTACTTC. It yields the protein CASSRLSGSYEQYF.

This rearrangement joins TRBV5-4 to TRBJ2-3; unclear D gene. V lost 4 bases, J lost 4 bases, and 22 bases lay in between. Germline CDR1 is SGHNT and CDR2 is YYREEE (reference sequence). This CDR3 region has 17 residues. The CDR3 DNA reads as TGTGCCAGCAGCCCCACCCTACTACGGCCCATCCCAGATACGCAGTATTTT. Its protein is CASSPTLLRPIPDTQYF.

V gene TRBV7-2 combines with J gene TRBJ1-3; tentatively, D is TRBD1 (5 bases). The ends were cut back, 2 bases at V and 3 bases at J, with 14 bases in the middle. This CDR3 is built from 16 residues. CDR1 is SGHTA, CDR2 FQGNSA, per germline. The CDR3 spells CASSLSAGTLGNTIYF. DNA for the CDR3: TGTGCCAGCAGCTTAAGCGCGGGGACTCTTGGAAACACCATATATTTT.

J is TRBJ2-4 and V is TRBV27, with D uncertain. The V and J ends lost 3 bases and 0 bases respectively, with 9 bases between them. From germline, CDR1 is MNHEY and CDR2 SMNVEV (reference sequence). This CDR3 has 15 amino acids. In DNA, the CDR3 is TGTGCCAGCAGTTTCGTCCCACTAGCCAAAAACATTCAGTACTTC. Translating it yields CASSFVPLAKNIQYF.

This clone was detected only once. Since no conserved phenylalanine or tryptophan closes the CDR3, a read error is the likely cause. The chain links TRBV27 to TRBJ1-2, with a weak D call TRBD1 (5 bases). The CDR3 has 16 amino acids. Germline V gene sequence: CDR1 MNHEY, CDR2 SMNVEV (reference sequence). With 5 bases removed from V and 5 bases from J, the gap between germline ends came to 21 bases. This CDR3 reads CASSPAPPGLSYGYTL. Written as DNA, the CDR3 is TGTGCCAGCAGTCCCGCCCCTCCAGGGTTGAGTTATGGCTACACCCTC.

The CDR3 spells CASSPGQGNTGELFF. DNA of the CDR3: TGCGCCAGCAGCCCGGGACAGGGGAACACCGGGGAGCTGTTTTTT. V and J are TRBV5-1 and TRBJ2-2, with 9 bases aligning to TRBD1. Looked up from germline, CDR1 is SGHRS and CDR2 is YFSETQ. CDR3 length: 15 residues. The J segment lost 1 base and the V segment lost 4 bases, leaving 2 bases of the junction unmatched.

The genes are TRBV6-1 and TRBJ2-1; no firm D call. V lost 2 bases, J lost 3 bases, and 11 bases lay in between. Germline V gives CDR1 MNHNS, CDR2 SASEGT. This CDR3 has 15 residues. The CDR3 region is CASSEITVLYNEQFF. CDR3 in DNA: TGTGCCAGCAGTGAAATTACAGTTCTCTACAATGAGCAGTTCTTC.

The rearrangement uses TRBV25-1 and TRBJ2-7, with D uncertain. Trimming pared 3 bases from V and 2 bases from J, leaving 11 bases between. The CDR3 is 14 amino acids. Germline-derived CDR1 and CDR2 are MGHDK and SYGVNS. The CDR3 region is CASSEPTHTYEQYF. Written as DNA, the CDR3 is TGTGCCAGCAGTGAGCCGACTCATACCTACGAGCAGTACTTC.

The V gene is TRBV6-5, the J gene TRBJ2-1; D unresolved. V gave up 5 bases and J gave up 8 bases, with 7 bases separating them. The CDR3 sequence is 11 residues long. Germline V gene sequence: CDR1 MNHEY, CDR2 SVGAGI. The CDR3 protein is CASSHGYEQFF. The CDR3 nucleotides read TGTGCCAGCAGTCACGGTTATGAGCAGTTCTTC.

This clone was observed a single time. The chain joins TRBV27 to TRBJ2-5, with D perhaps TRBD1 (5 bases). V was trimmed by 5 bases and J by 2 bases, leaving 9 bases between them. Germline assignment: CDR1 MNHEY and CDR2 SMNVEV (reference sequence). The CDR3 runs 13 residues. The CDR3 here is CASSRRVQETQYF. The CDR3 region has the DNA TGTGCCAGCAGTCGCAGGGTTCAAGAGACCCAGTACTTC.

This clone has a handful of counts. This chain connects TRBV15 to TRBJ2-7; 11 nucleotides align to TRBD1. Looked up from germline, CDR1 is LNHNV and CDR2 is YYDKDF (reference sequence). The V segment lost 3 bases and the J segment 3 bases; nucleotides outside the gene matches: 4. The CDR3 runs 15 residues. The CDR3 nucleotides are TGTGCCACCAGCAGGGGGACAGGGGGAGGCTACGAGCAGTACTTC. Amino acid sequence: CATSRGTGGGYEQYF.

The chain joins TRBV9 to TRBJ2-3; D is unresolved. Germline V lookup: CDR1 SGDLS, CDR2 YYNGEE. There are 16 residues in the CDR3. With 4 bases removed from V and 2 bases from J, the gap between germline ends came to 17 bases. The CDR3: CASSHRTASLTDTQYF. Written as DNA, the CDR3 is TGTGCCAGCAGCCACCGGACCGCGAGCCTCACAGATACGCAGTATTTT.

V is TRBV5-4 and J is TRBJ1-1, with D possibly being TRBD1 (5 bases). The germline V gene encodes CDR1 SGHNT and CDR2 YYREEE (reference sequence). V lost 10 bases and J 1 base, leaving 26 bases between the germline ends. This CDR3 has 17 residues. In DNA, the CDR3 is TGTGCCGGCACCTACACCATCGTAGACAGTCGGAACACTGAAGCTTTCTTT. Its translation is CAGTYTIVDSRNTEAFF.

The chain employs TRBV30 and TRBJ2-5; no firm D call. Matching the DNA end better, TRBJ2-7 makes the J call doubtful. CDR1 is GTSNPN, CDR2 SVGIG, per germline (reference sequence). The CDR3 sequence is 11 residues long. The CDR3 nucleotides are TGTGCCTGCAGACTTGTGGACGAGCAGTACTTC. Encoded protein: CACRLVDEQYF.

V usage is TRBV9 and J usage is TRBJ2-3, with TRBD2 matching over 9 bases. The length of the CDR3 is 18 residues. Germline trimming cut 0 bases from V and 1 base from J; bases unmatched to any gene: 9. The germline CDR1 and CDR2 sequences are SGDLS and YYNGEE. CDR3: CASSVAAGGGSGTDTQYF. The CDR3 DNA reads as TGTGCCAGCAGCGTAGCGGCGGGAGGGGGTTCGGGCACAGATACGCAGTATTTT.

This clone was observed a single time. The V call is TRBV28, the J call TRBJ1-1; 8 bases line up with TRBD1. V shed 6 bases, J shed 5 bases, and the junction held 8 bases outside the gene matches. This CDR3 has 14 amino acids. Germline CDR1 reads MDHEN; CDR2 reads SYDVKM. CDR3 region: CASREGQGRTEAFF. The CDR3, as DNA: TGTGCCAGCAGGGAAGGACAGGGTAGGACTGAAGCTTTCTTT.

The rearrangement uses TRBV18 and TRBJ2-3; D may be TRBD1 (5 bases). The V end was cut by 2 bases, the J end by 2 bases, with 11 bases between. Germline CDR1 KGHSH, CDR2 LQKENI. The CDR3 extends over 15 amino acids. The CDR3 here is CASSPRQSATDTQYF. The CDR3 bases are TGTGCCAGCTCACCAAGACAGTCAGCCACAGATACGCAGTATTTT.

Note on this clone: One base away lies a much larger clone, so this may be a sequencing read error. The chain links TRBV4-2 to TRBJ1-1; D ambiguous. In germline, CDR1 is LGHNA, CDR2 YNFKEQ. The CDR3 totals 13 residues. V dropped 8 bases and J dropped 1 base, with 11 bases sitting between them. The CDR3 region is CASGPWRNTEAFF. CDR3 DNA: TGTGCCAGCGGCCCCTGGAGGAACACTGAAGCTTTCTTT.